This T cell receptor (beta chain) was captured in a study of identical twins. The study's findings and limits: With abundant cord blood beta clonotypes, insertions were fewer; memory repertoires showed no such pattern.

All donors comprised healthy Caucasians. Regarding this clonotype: Its antigen is undetermined.

A single record per CDR3 protein comes from TCRdb applying MiXCR to the 5' RACE reads. The sample includes under 350,000 distinct CDR3 sequences, roughly 10% of them seen just once. Trimming took 0 bases from V and 3 from J, leaving 15 bases between them. CDR1 is LGHDT and CDR2 is YNNKEL in the germline V gene (reference sequence). The CDR3 runs 16 residues. The data were also submitted as part of a second study, on yellow fever vaccine responses in identical twins. From that report: As reported, the vaccine T cell response of twins seemed partly convergent and partly personalized.

This TCR was recovered from a woman aged 18-29 years in good health. Input material: CD8+ T cells sorted from blood. The chain recombines TRBV3-1 with TRBJ2-7; D remains unclear. The CDR3, as DNA: TGTGCCAGCAGCCAAGAGCCCACGGGCCGATACTACGAGCAGTACTTC. Translating it yields CASSQEPTGRYYEQYF.